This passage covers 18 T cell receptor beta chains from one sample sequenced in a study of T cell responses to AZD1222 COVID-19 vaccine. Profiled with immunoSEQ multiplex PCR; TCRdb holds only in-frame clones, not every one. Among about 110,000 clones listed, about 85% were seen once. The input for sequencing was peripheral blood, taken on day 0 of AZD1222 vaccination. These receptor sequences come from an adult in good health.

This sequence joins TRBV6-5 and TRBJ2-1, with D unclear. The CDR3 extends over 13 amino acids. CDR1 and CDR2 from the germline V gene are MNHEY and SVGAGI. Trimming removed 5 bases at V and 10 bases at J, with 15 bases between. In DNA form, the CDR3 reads TGTGCCAGCAGTCTAGGGCTCTCAAGGGAGCAGTTCTTC. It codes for CASSLGLSREQFF.

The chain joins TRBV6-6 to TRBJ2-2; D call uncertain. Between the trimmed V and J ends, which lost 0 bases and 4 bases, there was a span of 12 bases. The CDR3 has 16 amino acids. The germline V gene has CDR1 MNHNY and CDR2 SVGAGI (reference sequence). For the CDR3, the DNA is TGTGCCAGCAGTTACTCGTCCGTAGAAATCACCGGGGAGCTGTTTTTT. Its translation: CASSYSSVEITGELFF.

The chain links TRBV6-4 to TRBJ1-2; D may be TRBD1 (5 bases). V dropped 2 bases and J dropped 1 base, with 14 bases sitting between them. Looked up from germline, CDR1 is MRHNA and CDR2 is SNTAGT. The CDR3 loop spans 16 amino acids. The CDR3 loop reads CASSDTPQAFNYGYTF. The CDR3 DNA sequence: TGTGCCAGCAGTGACACCCCACAGGCATTTAACTATGGCTACACCTTC.

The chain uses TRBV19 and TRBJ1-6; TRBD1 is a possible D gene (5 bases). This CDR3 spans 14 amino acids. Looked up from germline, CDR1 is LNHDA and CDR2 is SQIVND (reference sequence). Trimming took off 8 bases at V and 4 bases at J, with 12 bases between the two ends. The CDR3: CASANQGYNSPLHF. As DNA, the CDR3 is TGTGCCAGTGCCAACCAGGGTTATAATTCACCCCTCCACTTT.

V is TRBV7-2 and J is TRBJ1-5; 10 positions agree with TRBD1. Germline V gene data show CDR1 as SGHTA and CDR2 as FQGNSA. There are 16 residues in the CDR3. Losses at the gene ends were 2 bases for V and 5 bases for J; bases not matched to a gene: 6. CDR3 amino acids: CASSLFWTGGDQPQHF. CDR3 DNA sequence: TGTGCCAGCAGCTTATTCTGGACAGGGGGAGATCAGCCCCAGCATTTT.

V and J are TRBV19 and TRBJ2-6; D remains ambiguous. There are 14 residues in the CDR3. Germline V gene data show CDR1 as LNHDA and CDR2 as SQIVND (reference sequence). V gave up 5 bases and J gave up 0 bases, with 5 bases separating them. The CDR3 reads CASSSVSGANVLTF. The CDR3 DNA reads TGTGCCAGTAGTTCAGTCTCTGGGGCCAACGTCCTGACTTTC.

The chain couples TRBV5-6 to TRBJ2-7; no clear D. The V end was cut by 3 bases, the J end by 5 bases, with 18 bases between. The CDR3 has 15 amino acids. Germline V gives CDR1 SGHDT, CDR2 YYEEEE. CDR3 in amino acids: CASSSGYPVSDEQYF. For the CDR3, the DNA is TGTGCCAGCAGCTCGGGCTATCCAGTATCGGACGAGCAGTACTTC. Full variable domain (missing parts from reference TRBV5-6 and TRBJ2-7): DAGVTQSPTHLIKTRGQQVTLRCSPKSGHDTVSWYQQALGQGPQFIFQYYEEEERQRGNFPDRFSGHQFPNYSSELNVNALLLGDSALYLCASSSGYPVSDEQYFGPGTRLTVT.

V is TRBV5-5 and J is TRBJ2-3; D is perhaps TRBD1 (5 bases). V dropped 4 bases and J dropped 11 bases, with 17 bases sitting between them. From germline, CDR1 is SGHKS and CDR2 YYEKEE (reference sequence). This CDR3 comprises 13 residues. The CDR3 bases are TGTGCCAGCAGCCCTACAGGCCCGGGCGGGCAGTATTTT. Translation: CASSPTGPGGQYF.

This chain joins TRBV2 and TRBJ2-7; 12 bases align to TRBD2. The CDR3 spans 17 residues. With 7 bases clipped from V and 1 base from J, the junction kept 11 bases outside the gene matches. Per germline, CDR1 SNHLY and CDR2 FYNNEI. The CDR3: CASTGTSGPRASYEQYF. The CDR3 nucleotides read TGTGCCAGCACTGGGACTAGCGGGCCAAGGGCGTCCTACGAGCAGTACTTC.

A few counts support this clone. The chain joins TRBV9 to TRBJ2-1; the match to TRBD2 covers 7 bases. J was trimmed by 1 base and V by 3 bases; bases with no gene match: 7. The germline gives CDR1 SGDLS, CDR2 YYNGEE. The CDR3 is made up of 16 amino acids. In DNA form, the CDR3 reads TGTGCCAGCAGCGCCCCCCGGGGGGAGTCCTACAATGAGCAGTTCTTC. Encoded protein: CASSAPRGESYNEQFF. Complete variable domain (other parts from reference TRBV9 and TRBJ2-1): DSGVTQTPKHLITATGQRVTLRCSPRSGDLSVYWYQQSLDQGLQFLIQYYNGEERAKGNILERFSAQQFPDLHSELNLSSLELGDSALYFCASSAPRGESYNEQFFGPGTRLTVL.

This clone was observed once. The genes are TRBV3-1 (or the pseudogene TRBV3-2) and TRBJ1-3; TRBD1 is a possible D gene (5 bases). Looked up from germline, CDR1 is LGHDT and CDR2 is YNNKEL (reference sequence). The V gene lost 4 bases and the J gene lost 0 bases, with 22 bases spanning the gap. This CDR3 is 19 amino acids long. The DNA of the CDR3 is TGTGCCAGCAGCCTTTCAGGGCCGCGTGCGTGGGGCTCTGGAAACACCATATATTTT. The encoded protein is CASSLSGPRAWGSGNTIYF.

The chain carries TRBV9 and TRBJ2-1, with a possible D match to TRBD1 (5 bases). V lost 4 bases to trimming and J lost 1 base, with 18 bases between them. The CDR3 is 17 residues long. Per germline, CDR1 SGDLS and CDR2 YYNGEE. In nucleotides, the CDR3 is TGTGCCAGCAGCCCTGCCAGGGATCCGGCGTCCTACAATGAGCAGTTCTTC. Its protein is CASSPARDPASYNEQFF.

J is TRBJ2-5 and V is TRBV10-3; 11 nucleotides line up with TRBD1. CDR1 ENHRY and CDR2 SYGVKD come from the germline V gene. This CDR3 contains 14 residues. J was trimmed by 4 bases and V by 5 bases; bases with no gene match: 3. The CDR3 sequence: CAISPGQGGETQYF. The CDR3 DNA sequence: TGTGCCATCAGTCCGGGACAGGGGGGAGAGACCCAGTACTTC.

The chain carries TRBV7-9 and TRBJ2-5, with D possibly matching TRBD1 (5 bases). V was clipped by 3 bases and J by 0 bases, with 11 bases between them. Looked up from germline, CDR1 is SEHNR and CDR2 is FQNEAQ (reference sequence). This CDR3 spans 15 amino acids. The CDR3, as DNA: TGTGCCAGCAGCTTGTACAGGAGATACCAAGAGACCCAGTACTTC. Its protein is CASSLYRRYQETQYF.

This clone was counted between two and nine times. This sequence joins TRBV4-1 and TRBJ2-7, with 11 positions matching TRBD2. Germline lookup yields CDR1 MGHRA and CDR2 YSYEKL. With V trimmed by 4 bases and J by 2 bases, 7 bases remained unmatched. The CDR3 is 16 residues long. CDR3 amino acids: CASSLATSGNPYEQYF. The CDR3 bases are TGCGCCAGCAGCCTTGCGACTAGCGGGAACCCCTACGAGCAGTACTTC.

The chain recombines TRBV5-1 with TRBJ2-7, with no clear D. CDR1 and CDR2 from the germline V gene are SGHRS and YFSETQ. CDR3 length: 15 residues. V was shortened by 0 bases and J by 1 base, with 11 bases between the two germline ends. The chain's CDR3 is CASSLEGRPSYEQYF. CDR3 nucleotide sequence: TGCGCCAGCAGCTTGGAAGGGCGCCCGTCCTACGAGCAGTACTTC.

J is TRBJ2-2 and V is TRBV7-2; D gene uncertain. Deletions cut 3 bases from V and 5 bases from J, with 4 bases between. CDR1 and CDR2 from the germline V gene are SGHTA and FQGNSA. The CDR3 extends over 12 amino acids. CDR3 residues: CASSLMTGELFF. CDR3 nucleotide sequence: TGTGCCAGCAGCTTGATGACCGGGGAGCTGTTTTTT.

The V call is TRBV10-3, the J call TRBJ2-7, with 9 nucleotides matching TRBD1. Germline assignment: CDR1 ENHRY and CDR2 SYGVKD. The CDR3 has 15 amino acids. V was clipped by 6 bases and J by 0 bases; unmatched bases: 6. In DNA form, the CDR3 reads TGTGCCATCAGGGGGGACAGGGAGAACTCCTACGAGCAGTACTTC. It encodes CAIRGDRENSYEQYF.